A single sample is the source of the 2 T cell receptor beta chains below, sequenced in a study of OX40 agonist ivuxolimab in advanced cancers. Sequenced by immunoSEQ multiplex PCR; TCRdb stores in-frame clones only, minus some. This table has roughly 59,000 clones, around 93% appearing once. Material: CD4+ or CD8+ T cells sorted from blood, obtained in a trial of the OX40 agonist ivuxolimab. These receptors came from an adult with an advanced solid tumor such as melanoma, head and neck, liver or kidney cancer.

The genes are TRBV11-2 and TRBJ2-7; TRBD1 agrees at 11 bases. The V gene end was trimmed by 5 bases and the J gene end by 2 bases; junction bases not matched to a gene: 2. Germline V lookup: CDR1 SGHAT, CDR2 FQNNGV. The CDR3 is 14 amino acids. In DNA, the CDR3 is TGTGCCAGCAGCACGGGACAGGGGGCCTACGAGCAGTACTTC. This codes for CASSTGQGAYEQYF.

The rearrangement uses TRBV2 and TRBJ2-7; D might be TRBD1 (6 bases). Germline V gene sequence: CDR1 SNHLY, CDR2 FYNNEI. The CDR3 has 13 residues. Trimming cost V 6 bases and J 1 base, with 10 bases left between them. DNA for the CDR3: TGTGCCAGCAGCCAAGGACAGTCCTACGAGCAGTACTTC. It codes for CASSQGQSYEQYF.